The 27 T cell receptor beta chains listed next were all sequenced from one sample in a study of blood T cell repertoires in COVID-19. Method: immunoSEQ multiplex PCR; TCRdb's copy keeps in-frame clones and lacks some. Seen here are 85,000 to 130,000 clones, over 70% observed once, and the top ten hold 0.8% to 1%. Input material: peripheral blood. The receptors shown here come from a human donor with acute or convalescent COVID-19. The donor label of this sample is uncertain.

The chain has TRBV7-9 and TRBJ1-6; TRBD1 matches 8 bases. Germline assignment: CDR1 SEHNR and CDR2 FQNEAQ (reference sequence). The CDR3 covers 14 residues. V lost 6 bases and J lost 5; bases outside the gene matches: 3. CDR3 loop: CASSSGQDNSPLHF. CDR3 in DNA: TGTGCCAGCAGTTCGGGACAGGATAATTCACCCCTCCACTTT. Full variable domain (outside the CDR3, taken from reference TRBV7-9 and TRBJ1-6): DTGVSQNPRHKITKRGQNVTFRCDPISEHNRLYWYRQTLGQGPEFLTYFQNEAQLEKSRLLSDRFSAERPKGSFSTLEIQRTEQGDSAMYLCASSSGQDNSPLHFGNGTRLTVT.

J is TRBJ2-3 and V is TRBV15, with 7 bases lining up with TRBD1. The CDR3 spans 14 residues. The V and J ends lost 5 bases and 1 base, in that order; junction bases with no gene match: 3. CDR1 LNHNV and CDR2 YYDKDF come from the germline V gene (reference sequence). This chain's CDR3 is CATSETGGTDTQYF. The DNA for the CDR3 is TGTGCCACCAGCGAAACAGGGGGCACAGATACGCAGTATTTT. Supplemented by reference TRBV15 and TRBJ2-3, the full variable domain reads DAMVIQNPRYQVTQFGKPVTLSCSQTLNHNVMYWYQQKSSQAPKLLFHYYDKDFNNEADTPDNFQSRRPNTSFCFLDIRSPGLGDTAMYLCATSETGGTDTQYFGPGTRLTVL.

The gene calls are TRBV4-1 and TRBJ2-5; 10 positions match TRBD2. Germline trimming cut 3 bases from V and 4 bases from J; bases unmatched to any gene: 8. Per germline, CDR1 MGHRA and CDR2 YSYEKL. The CDR3 consists of 16 residues. CDR3: CASSHAGLAGVETQYF. CDR3 bases: TGCGCCAGCAGCCACGCTGGGCTAGCGGGGGTAGAGACCCAGTACTTC.

The chain carries TRBV5-4 and TRBJ1-2; TRBD1 agrees at 9 bases. The CDR3 runs 13 residues. The germline gives CDR1 SGHNT, CDR2 YYREEE (reference sequence). Trimming cost V 5 bases and J 8 bases; bases outside gene matches: 7. For the CDR3, the DNA is TGTGCCAGCAGACAGGACAGGGGAAAGGGCTACACCTTC. Its protein is CASRQDRGKGYTF.

The chain is built from TRBV9 and TRBJ2-5; TRBD2 might be the D (7 bases). V lost 0 bases, J lost 5 bases, and 14 bases lay in between. This CDR3 contains 15 residues. Germline V lookup: CDR1 SGDLS, CDR2 YYNGEE. The CDR3 coding sequence is TGTGCCAGCAGCGTAGGAGGGGGGGAGACGGAGACCCAGTACTTC. The encoded protein is CASSVGGGETETQYF.

Comment on this clone: The junction differs from germline at one of its ends, possibly a read error. The J gene is TRBJ1-2, the V gene TRBV6-5; D remains unclear. The CDR3 extends over 15 amino acids. The germline V gene encodes CDR1 MNHEY and CDR2 SVGAGI. The CDR3 nucleotides read TGTGCCGGCAGTACCGGCCACAGAAGTCAGAAGGGCTACACCTTC. This translates into CAGSTGHRSQKGYTF.

This chain links TRBV6-5 with TRBJ2-2; 14 bases are shared with TRBD2. The trim removed 4 bases at V and 5 bases at J, leaving 3 bases unmatched. This CDR3 has 16 residues. Per the germline V gene, CDR1 is MNHEY and CDR2 is SVGAGI. The DNA of the CDR3 is TGTGCCAGCAGTTGGGGGACTAGCGGGGGAACCGGGGAGCTGTTTTTT. Protein sequence: CASSWGTSGGTGELFF.

In DNA form, the CDR3 reads TGTGCCAGCTCACCGGGACAGGGACGTCGTACAGAGACCCAGTACTTC. Protein: CASSPGQGRRTETQYF. This sequence joins TRBV18 and TRBJ2-5; 9 positions agree with TRBD1. This CDR3 is built from 16 residues. Trimming cost V 3 bases and J 4 bases; bases outside gene matches: 9. The germline CDR1 and CDR2 sequences are KGHSH and LQKENI.

This sequence joins TRBV7-6 and TRBJ2-3; 12 nucleotides align to TRBD2. The J segment lost 7 bases and the V segment lost 4 bases, leaving 9 bases of the junction unmatched. CDR1 and CDR2 from the germline V gene are SGHVS and FNYEAQ. The CDR3 has 16 amino acids. CDR3 sequence: CASSSPSGGASYTQYF. The CDR3 nucleotides are TGTGCCAGCAGCTCCCCTAGCGGGGGGGCCTCGTATACGCAGTATTTT.

This chain connects TRBV7-3 to TRBJ2-7; tentatively, D is TRBD1 (6 bases). The CDR3 runs to 14 residues. V was shortened by 5 bases and J by 0 bases, with 11 bases between the two germline ends. The germline V gene has CDR1 SGHTA and CDR2 FQGTGA. The CDR3 region is CASSTTGSSYEQYF. As DNA, the CDR3 is TGTGCCAGCAGCACCACAGGGAGCTCCTACGAGCAGTACTTC.

V usage is TRBV3-1 (or the pseudogene TRBV3-2) and J usage is TRBJ1-2, with D hard to call. Germline V gene lookup returns CDR1 LGHDT and CDR2 YNNKEL (reference sequence). With 6 bases removed from V and 7 bases from J, the gap between germline ends came to 18 bases. The CDR3 covers 14 residues. DNA of the CDR3: TGTGCCAGCAGTTATACAGAGGGTAGCGGTGGCTACACCTTC. This codes for CASSYTEGSGGYTF.

The rearrangement joins TRBV6-5 to TRBJ1-2; 7 bases line up with TRBD1. With V trimmed by 6 bases and J by 5 bases, 12 bases remained unmatched. The CDR3 runs 15 residues. Germline CDR1 is MNHEY and CDR2 is SVGAGI. CDR3 residues: CASRPPGRGYYGYTF. The CDR3 DNA sequence: TGTGCCAGCAGGCCCCCCGGCAGGGGGTATTATGGCTACACCTTC.

Only a few counts were recorded for this clone. This chain links TRBV5-5 with TRBJ2-7; D is possibly TRBD1 (5 bases). V was pared by 0 bases and J by 1 base, with 8 bases between. Germline assignment: CDR1 SGHKS and CDR2 YYEKEE (reference sequence). The CDR3 runs 14 residues. CDR3 sequence: CASSLEGESYEQYF. CDR3 DNA: TGTGCCAGCAGCTTGGAAGGGGAATCCTACGAGCAGTACTTC.

V is TRBV6-1 and J is TRBJ1-5; 7 bases are shared with TRBD1. The trim removed 4 bases at V and 8 bases at J, leaving 14 bases unmatched. Germline CDR1 is MNHNS and CDR2 is SASEGT. The CDR3 runs 16 residues. The CDR3 DNA is TGTGCCAGCAGTGCGGGGGGGGCCAGGGGGAGAGAGCCCCAGCATTTT. It yields the protein CASSAGGARGREPQHF.

This chain links TRBV6-1 with TRBJ1-1, with D possibly matching TRBD1 (5 bases). Per the germline V gene, CDR1 is MNHNS and CDR2 is SASEGT. The CDR3 consists of 13 residues. V dropped 2 bases and J dropped 10 bases, with 14 bases sitting between them. The CDR3 DNA reads as TGTGCCAGCAGTGAACTAGGCAGGGTAGGAGCTTTCTTT. Protein product: CASSELGRVGAFF.

The chain uses TRBV27 and TRBJ1-4; TRBD1 aligns across 10 bases. Germline lookup yields CDR1 MNHEY and CDR2 SMNVEV (reference sequence). V trimming: 6 bases; J trimming: 4 bases; junction bases outside the gene matches: 11. The CDR3 sequence is 17 residues long. The DNA for the CDR3 is TGTGCCAGCAGGGGGGACAGGGGCCCCTTGATTAATGAAAAACTGTTTTTT. It encodes CASRGDRGPLINEKLFF.

In DNA, the CDR3 is TGTGCCAGCAGCCTCAAGTCCCGGGGGGGCCGGGAGACCCAGTACTTC. It specifies CASSLKSRGGRETQYF. The V and J genes are TRBV3-1 (or the pseudogene TRBV3-2) and TRBJ2-5, with 8 positions matching TRBD2. The CDR3 extends over 16 amino acids. After removal of 4 bases from V and 5 bases from J, the junction contained 12 bases not matched to a gene. CDR1 and CDR2 (germline): LGHDT, YNNKEL (reference sequence).

J is TRBJ2-7 and V is TRBV10-1; D unclear. Germline V lookup: CDR1 WNHNN, CDR2 SYGVQD (reference sequence). The CDR3 extends over 11 amino acids. Between the trimmed V and J ends, which lost 10 bases and 6 bases, there was a span of 13 bases. The CDR3 DNA follows: TGCGCCACCCCCCCCCAGGCCGAGCAGTACGTC. It encodes CATPPQAEQYV.

A few counts support this clone. This chain uses TRBV5-8 with TRBJ1-2; D perhaps matches TRBD1 (5 bases). V was cut by 1 base and J by 1 base, with 14 bases left in between. The CDR3 sequence is 16 residues long. Germline V gives CDR1 SGHTS, CDR2 YDEGEE. As DNA, the CDR3 is TGTGCCAGCAGCTTGACCCAGGGTCGGAGTAACTATGGCTACACCTTC. Its translation is CASSLTQGRSNYGYTF.

The chain employs TRBV6-5 and TRBJ1-2, with 8 bases fitting TRBD1. Looked up from germline, CDR1 is MNHEY and CDR2 is SVGAGI. The J segment lost 4 bases and the V segment lost 0 bases, leaving 7 bases of the junction unmatched. CDR3 length equals 16 residues. The CDR3 DNA reads TGTGCCAGCAGTTACTCTCGGACAGGGCCGGCCTATGGCTACACCTTC. Translated, it gives CASSYSRTGPAYGYTF.

This rearrangement joins TRBV5-6 to TRBJ2-1; D is unresolved. The CDR3 extends over 15 amino acids. The ends were cut back, 4 bases at V and 2 bases at J, with 13 bases in the middle. Germline V gene lookup returns CDR1 SGHDT and CDR2 YYEEEE. The DNA of the CDR3 is TGTGCCAGCAGCGCTAACGCCCGGGCCTACAATGAGCAGTTCTTC. Translation gives CASSANARAYNEQFF.

This clone was picked up one time. The rearrangement joins TRBV4-1 to TRBJ1-5, with TRBD1 identical over 7 bases. V was pared by 4 bases and J by 6 bases, with 6 bases of the junction left unmatched. CDR1 is MGHRA, CDR2 YSYEKL, per germline. The CDR3 runs 14 residues. The CDR3 bases are TGCGCCAGCAGCCCCTCAGGGGGTTTTCAGCCCCAGCATTTT. Its protein is CASSPSGGFQPQHF.

The gene calls are TRBV10-3 and TRBJ2-5; 7 nucleotides line up with TRBD2. J lost 4 bases, V lost 3 bases, and 14 bases had no gene match. CDR3 length: 17 amino acids. CDR1 ENHRY and CDR2 SYGVKD come from the germline V gene. The CDR3 is CAISEGRGKTMAETQYF. CDR3 DNA: TGTGCCATCAGTGAAGGGCGGGGGAAGACTATGGCAGAGACCCAGTACTTC.

This clone was detected only a few times. This chain's CDR3 is CASSQDELGLAESTDTQYF. Here the CDR3 DNA reads TGCGCCAGCAGCCAAGATGAATTGGGACTAGCGGAAAGCACAGATACGCAGTATTTT. The chain combines TRBV4-1 with TRBJ2-3; the match to TRBD2 covers 11 bases. The CDR3 runs to 19 residues. From germline, CDR1 is MGHRA and CDR2 YSYEKL. V lost 0 bases, J lost 0 bases, and 8 bases stayed unmatched.

The rearrangement uses TRBV3-1 (or the pseudogene TRBV3-2) and TRBJ2-7; D unresolved. Germline V lookup: CDR1 LGHDT, CDR2 YNNKEL (reference sequence). Deletions cut 3 bases from V and 0 bases from J, with 15 bases between. The CDR3 runs 16 residues. CDR3 loop: CASSHLQFKCSYEQYV. CDR3 in DNA: TGTGCCAGCAGCCATCTACAGTTCAAGTGCTCCTACGAGCAGTACGTC.

The rearrangement joins TRBV18 to TRBJ1-1; D is unclear. The germline V and J ends were trimmed by 6 bases and 8 bases, with 19 bases remaining between them. This CDR3 is built from 14 residues. The germline gives CDR1 KGHSH, CDR2 LQKENI. The DNA of the CDR3 is TGTGCCAGCTCTCCTTCGAGTGGAGTAGACGAAGCTTTCTTT. Its translation: CASSPSSGVDEAFF.

This chain uses TRBV2 with TRBJ2-7, with a tentative D call TRBD1 (5 bases). Germline CDR1 reads SNHLY; CDR2 reads FYNNEI. The CDR3 length is 12 residues. V lost 6 bases, J lost 1 base, and 7 bases lay in between. The CDR3 protein is CASRQGSYEQYF. DNA of the CDR3: TGTGCCAGCAGGCAGGGTTCCTACGAGCAGTACTTC. Complete variable domain (other parts from reference TRBV2 and TRBJ2-7): EPEVTQTPSHQVTQMGQEVILRCVPISNHLYFYWYRQILGQKVEFLVSFYNNEISEKSEIFDDQFSVERPDGSNFTLKIRSTKLEDSAMYFCASRQGSYEQYFGPGTRLTVT.